This T cell receptor (beta chain) was captured in a study of OX40 agonist ivuxolimab in advanced cancers. Study in general: Intravenous ivuxolimab was administered to patients every 2 weeks at 0.01 to 10 mg/kg. Study-level results: At 0.1-3.0 mg/kg, partial responders had clonal expansion among the lowest observed. Also showing low normalized T-cell clonal expansion were some of the nonresponders. The specificity for antigen of the expanded peripheral T cells was not determined.

Profiling relied on immunoSEQ multiplex PCR, and the TCRdb table lists in-frame clones only, not all of them. This table has about 19,000 clones, 65% to 70% appearing once. This clone was detected a few times. The antigen is undetermined. The source material was CD4+ or CD8+ T cells sorted from blood, sampled in a trial of the OX40 agonist ivuxolimab. This TCR derives from an adult with an advanced solid tumor such as melanoma, head and neck, liver or kidney cancer.

This chain's CDR3 is CASSLQVPIVGQELRTEAFF. The CDR3 region has the DNA TGTGCCAGCAGTTTACAAGTCCCCATTGTCGGACAGGAGCTCCGAACTGAAGCTTTCTTT. The chain employs TRBV28 and TRBJ1-1; 7 nucleotides align to TRBD1. The V and J ends lost 2 bases and 5 bases, in that order; junction bases with no gene match: 23. The CDR3 has 20 amino acids. The germline gives CDR1 MDHEN, CDR2 SYDVKM.